The 21 T cell receptor beta chains below were found in one sample sequenced in a study of blood T cell repertoires in COVID-19. Sequencing was performed with immunoSEQ multiplex PCR; in TCRdb, only in-frame clones are kept and a portion is missing. The sample consists of about 180,000 clones, approximately 80% of them appearing once. Source material: peripheral blood. The receptors originated from a woman aged 40 to 50 with COVID-19, enrolled during active disease.

The CDR3 bases are TGCGCCAGCAGCCAAGGTTTGTTTGTCAGCGGAGTAGCCAAAAACATTCAGTACTTC. Translated, it gives CASSQGLFVSGVAKNIQYF. V and J are TRBV4-1 and TRBJ2-4; the D gene is possibly TRBD2 (5 bases). V dropped 1 base and J dropped 0 bases, with 19 bases sitting between them. Germline CDR1 reads MGHRA; CDR2 reads YSYEKL. The CDR3 is made up of 19 amino acids.

V and J are TRBV5-4 and TRBJ1-1; no firm D call. The CDR3 has 13 residues. V lost 0 bases and J lost 3, with 6 bases in between. CDR1 is SGHNT and CDR2 is YYREEE in the germline V gene (reference sequence). CDR3 bases: TGTGCCAGCAGCTTGGCTGAGGACACTGAAGCTTTCTTT. This encodes CASSLAEDTEAFF. The full variable domain, its missing parts supplied by reference TRBV5-4 and TRBJ1-1, is ETGVTQSPTHLIKTRGQQVTLRCSSQSGHNTVSWYQQALGQGPQFIFQYYREEENGRGNFPPRFSGLQFPNYSSELNVNALELDDSALYLCASSLAEDTEAFFGQGTRLTVV.

The sample holds one count of this clone. The chain employs TRBV6-6 and TRBJ2-7; no reliable D call. The length of the CDR3 is 10 residues. From germline, CDR1 is MNHNY and CDR2 SVGAGI (reference sequence). The ends were cut back, 5 bases at V and 6 bases at J, with 5 bases in the middle. CDR3 amino acids: CASSRREQYF. DNA for the CDR3: TGTGCCAGCAGTCGCCGCGAGCAGTACTTC.

J is TRBJ1-1 and V is TRBV7-2; TRBD1 matches at 7 bases. CDR3 length: 13 residues. The ends lost 4 bases at V and 5 bases at J; junction bases unmatched: 4. Germline V lookup: CDR1 SGHTA, CDR2 FQGNSA. As DNA, the CDR3 is TGTGCCAGCAGCTCGAACAGGGGTACTGAAGCTTTCTTT. Protein sequence: CASSSNRGTEAFF. The full variable domain, in which reference TRBV7-2 and TRBJ1-1 provide the parts outside the CDR3, is GAGVSQSPSNKVTEKGKDVELRCDPISGHTALYWYRQSLGQGLEFLIYFQGNSAPDKSGLPSDRFSAERTGGSVSTLTIQRTQQEDSAVYLCASSSNRGTEAFFGQGTRLTVV.

The chain recombines TRBV19 with TRBJ1-1; D not certain. The CDR3 covers 18 residues. The germline V gene encodes CDR1 LNHDA and CDR2 SQIVND (reference sequence). Trimming took 4 bases from V and 1 from J, leaving 22 bases between them. CDR3 residues: CASSTRGPASRRNTEAFF. The DNA for the CDR3 is TGTGCCAGTAGTACCCGCGGGCCAGCGAGTAGAAGGAACACTGAAGCTTTCTTT.

V and J are TRBV28 and TRBJ1-4; perhaps TRBD1 as D (5 bases). Per the germline V gene, CDR1 is MDHEN and CDR2 is SYDVKM. Trimming took off 8 bases at V and 1 base at J, with 14 bases between the two ends. This CDR3 has 15 amino acids. This CDR3 is CASSLPTGTNEKLFF. CDR3 coding DNA: TGTGCCAGCTCCCTCCCTACAGGAACTAATGAAAAACTGTTTTTT. Looking up the rest from reference TRBV28 and TRBJ1-4 gives the full variable domain: DVKVTQSSRYLVKRTGEKVFLECVQDMDHENMFWYRQDPGLGLRLIYFSYDVKMKEKGDIPEGYSVSREKKERFSLILESASTNQTSMYLCASSLPTGTNEKLFFGSGTQLSVL.

The genes are TRBV11-2 and TRBJ2-5, with a tentative D call TRBD2 (6 bases). CDR1 SGHAT and CDR2 FQNNGV come from the germline V gene. CDR3 length: 14 amino acids. The V end lost 4 bases, the J end lost 5 bases, and 14 bases lay between the germline ends. In DNA form, the CDR3 reads TGTGCCAGCAGCTACCAACTAGGGAGGGAGACCCAGTACTTC. It codes for CASSYQLGRETQYF.

This chain links TRBV24-1 with TRBJ1-5; 8 positions agree with TRBD1. CDR3 length: 18 amino acids. The trim removed 5 bases at V and 3 bases at J, leaving 14 bases unmatched. Germline CDR1 is KGHDR and CDR2 is SFDVKD. CDR3 in DNA: TGTGCCACCAGTGGGAATGACAGGGGAGGAGGGGCCAATCAGCCCCAGCATTTT. Its translation is CATSGNDRGGGANQPQHF.

This clone was seen more than once but under ten times. V is TRBV7-2 and J is TRBJ2-1; TRBD2 agrees at 10 bases. Per germline, CDR1 SGHTA and CDR2 FQGNSA. V lost 7 bases and J lost 8; bases outside the gene matches: 11. This CDR3 comprises 15 residues. CDR3 sequence reads: CASKPSGSRSDEQFF. The CDR3 DNA reads TGTGCCAGCAAGCCTAGCGGGAGTCGTAGTGATGAGCAGTTCTTC.

This clone was recorded once. This sequence joins TRBV19 and TRBJ2-7; the match to TRBD1 covers 10 bases. Germline V gene data show CDR1 as LNHDA and CDR2 as SQIVND (reference sequence). The CDR3 runs 15 residues. J lost 5 bases, V lost 2 bases, and 6 bases had no gene match. The CDR3 DNA is TGTGCCAGTAGTATAATGGGACAGGGGTTCCACGAGCAGTACTTC. Translating gives CASSIMGQGFHEQYF.

The V gene is TRBV9, the J gene TRBJ2-3; 12 nucleotides line up with TRBD2. The V gene end was trimmed by 1 base and the J gene end by 4 bases; junction bases not matched to a gene: 7. This CDR3 is built from 17 residues. Germline CDR1 SGDLS, CDR2 YYNGEE. The CDR3 region has the DNA TGTGCCAGCAGCGTAAAACCTAGCGGGGGGGTCTCAGATACGCAGTATTTT. It encodes CASSVKPSGGVSDTQYF.

The V call is TRBV12-3 or TRBV12-4, the J call TRBJ1-2; 7 nucleotides match TRBD1. J was trimmed by 8 bases and V by 6 bases; bases with no gene match: 9. CDR3 length: 13 residues. Written as DNA, the CDR3 is TGTGCCAGCAGACTACAGGGGATTGGGGGCTACACCTTC. Its translation: CASRLQGIGGYTF.

This CDR3 is CASSSRGRGNTIYF. CDR3 nucleotides: TGTGCCAGCAGTTCCCGGGGCAGGGGGAACACCATATATTTT. The gene calls are TRBV27 and TRBJ1-3; 7 nucleotides line up with TRBD1. This CDR3 is built from 14 residues. Per germline, CDR1 MNHEY and CDR2 SMNVEV (reference sequence). The J segment lost 7 bases and the V segment lost 4 bases, leaving 7 bases of the junction unmatched.

The chain is built from TRBV5-1 and TRBJ2-7, with TRBD1 matching over 10 bases. Germline V gene sequence: CDR1 SGHRS, CDR2 YFSETQ. V was pared by 3 bases and J by 2 bases, with 5 bases of the junction left unmatched. CDR3 length equals 15 residues. This CDR3 reads CASSWLTGGTYEQYF. The CDR3 DNA reads TGCGCCAGCAGCTGGCTGACAGGGGGCACCTACGAGCAGTACTTC.

The chain carries TRBV18 and TRBJ1-4; possibly TRBD1 for D (5 bases). The CDR3 has 14 amino acids. Looked up from germline, CDR1 is KGHSH and CDR2 is LQKENI. Trimming pared 3 bases from V and 4 bases from J, leaving 9 bases between. The chain's CDR3 is CASSPGHLNEKLFF. The CDR3, as DNA: TGTGCCAGCTCACCCGGACATCTTAATGAAAAACTGTTTTTT. Full variable domain (outside the CDR3, taken from reference TRBV18 and TRBJ1-4): NAGVMQNPRHLVRRRGQEARLRCSPMKGHSHVYWYRQLPEEGLKFMVYLQKENIIDESGMPKERFSAEFPKEGPSILRIQQVVRGDSAAYFCASSPGHLNEKLFFGSGTQLSVL.

The chain uses TRBV6-1 and TRBJ1-6; TRBD1 is a possible D gene (5 bases). Germline assignment: CDR1 MNHNS and CDR2 SASEGT. The V and J ends lost 1 base and 7 bases respectively, with 14 bases between them. The CDR3 has 16 residues. The CDR3 bases are TGTGCCAGCAGTGAAGTTGCCCCGGGGGTAAATTCACCCCTCCACTTT. Its protein is CASSEVAPGVNSPLHF.

This chain joins TRBV3-1 (or the pseudogene TRBV3-2) and TRBJ2-7; 7 bases fit TRBD1. V shed 2 bases and J 3 bases; nucleotides not matched to a gene: 7. Germline CDR1 LGHDT, CDR2 YNNKEL (reference sequence). The CDR3 sequence is 15 residues long. This CDR3 is CASSQRITGDYEQYF. In nucleotides, the CDR3 is TGTGCCAGCAGCCAACGTATCACAGGGGACTACGAGCAGTACTTC.

V usage is TRBV5-1 and J usage is TRBJ2-7; 8 bases line up with TRBD1. The CDR3 has 13 residues. J gave up 5 bases and V 5 bases, and 6 bases lay outside the gene matches. Germline V lookup: CDR1 SGHRS, CDR2 YFSETQ. The CDR3 sequence: CASRVTGGDEQYF. The CDR3 DNA is TGCGCCAGCAGGGTAACAGGGGGAGACGAGCAGTACTTC.

V usage is TRBV2 and J usage is TRBJ1-2, with a weak D call TRBD1 (5 bases). This CDR3 comprises 14 residues. Germline lookup yields CDR1 SNHLY and CDR2 FYNNEI. The V end lost 2 bases, the J end lost 4 bases, and 11 bases lay between the germline ends. This CDR3 is CASSEPGKVYGYTF. CDR3 DNA: TGTGCCAGCAGTGAACCAGGGAAGGTCTATGGCTACACCTTC.

CDR3 protein: CASKVVAGAREVDYTF. The CDR3 DNA sequence: TGCGCCAGCAAAGTCGTGGCGGGGGCGCGGGAGGTGGACTACACCTTC. The chain combines TRBV5-1 with TRBJ1-2, with TRBD1 as a possible D gene (6 bases). Germline V CDR1 and CDR2: SGHRS, YFSETQ. Trimming pared 6 bases from V and 10 bases from J, leaving 28 bases between. The CDR3 loop spans 16 amino acids.

This chain joins TRBV10-1 and TRBJ2-7; TRBD1 is a possible D gene (5 bases). V dropped 4 bases and J dropped 5 bases, with 15 bases sitting between them. CDR1 and CDR2 from the germline V gene are WNHNN and SYGVQD (reference sequence). The CDR3 contains 14 residues. The CDR3 DNA sequence: TGCGCCAGCAGTGCCAGGGTATCTGGGCACGAGCAGTACTTC. Amino acids: CASSARVSGHEQYF.